There are a few counts of the clone carrying this TCR beta chain. Its target is not known. The CDR3 covers 15 residues. The V gene's germline CDR1 is MNHEY and CDR2 SMNVEV (reference sequence). V dropped 2 bases and J dropped 6 bases, with 11 bases sitting between them. TCRdb keeps only in-frame clones here, not all; method: immunoSEQ multiplex PCR. The data hold roughly 97,000 clones, with 86% observed a single time. This entry comes from a study of T cell responses to AZD1222 COVID-19 vaccine. Findings and limits, study-wide: The donors showed a predominance of white British ancestry and of females, with possible underestimation of clonal diversity.

The starting material was peripheral blood, obtained 28 days after the second dose of the MenACWY control vaccine. The chain joins TRBV27 to TRBJ1-6; no clear D gene. The receptor comes from an adult who received the MenACWY meningococcal vaccine as a control. As DNA, the CDR3 is TGTGCCAGCAGTTTAGATGTCAGGTCTAATTCACCCCTCCACTTT. As protein: CASSLDVRSNSPLHF.